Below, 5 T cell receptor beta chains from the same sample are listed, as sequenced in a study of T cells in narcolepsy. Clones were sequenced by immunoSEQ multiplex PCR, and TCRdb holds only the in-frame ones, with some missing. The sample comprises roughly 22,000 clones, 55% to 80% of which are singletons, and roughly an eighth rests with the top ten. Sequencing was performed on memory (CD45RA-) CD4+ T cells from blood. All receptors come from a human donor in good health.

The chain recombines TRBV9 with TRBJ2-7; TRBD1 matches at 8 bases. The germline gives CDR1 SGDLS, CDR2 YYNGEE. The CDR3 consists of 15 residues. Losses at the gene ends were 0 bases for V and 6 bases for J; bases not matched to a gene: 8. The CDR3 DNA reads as TGTGCCAGCAGCGTAGCTCAGACAGGGGTTGGCGAGCAGTACTTC. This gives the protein CASSVAQTGVGEQYF.

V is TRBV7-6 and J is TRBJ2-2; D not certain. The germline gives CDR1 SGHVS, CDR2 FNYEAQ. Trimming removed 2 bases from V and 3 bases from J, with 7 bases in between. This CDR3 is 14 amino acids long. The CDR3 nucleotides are TGTGCCAGCAGCTTAACGAGTTACACCGGGGAGCTGTTTTTT. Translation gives CASSLTSYTGELFF.

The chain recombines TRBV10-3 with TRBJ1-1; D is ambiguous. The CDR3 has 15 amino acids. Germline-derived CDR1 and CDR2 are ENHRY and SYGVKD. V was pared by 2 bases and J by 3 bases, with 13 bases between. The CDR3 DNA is TGTGCCATCAGTGAGCCCTACGGGTATCACACTGAAGCTTTCTTT. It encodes CAISEPYGYHTEAFF.

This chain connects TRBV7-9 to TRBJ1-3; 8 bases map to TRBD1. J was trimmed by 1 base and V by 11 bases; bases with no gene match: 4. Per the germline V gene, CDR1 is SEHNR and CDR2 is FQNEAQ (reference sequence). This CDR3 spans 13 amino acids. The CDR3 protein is CAGRTGSGNTIYF. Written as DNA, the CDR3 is TGTGCCGGGAGGACAGGGTCTGGAAACACCATATATTTT.

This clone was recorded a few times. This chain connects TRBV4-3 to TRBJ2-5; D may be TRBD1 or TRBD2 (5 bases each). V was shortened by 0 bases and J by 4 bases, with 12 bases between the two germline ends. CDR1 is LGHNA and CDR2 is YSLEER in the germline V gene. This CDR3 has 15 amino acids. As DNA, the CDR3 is TGCGCCAGCAGCCAAGAGGGTAGCGACAGAGAGACCCAGTACTTC. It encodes CASSQEGSDRETQYF.